Listed here is a single T cell receptor beta chain. In the same sample, other DNA sequences code for this CDR3. The germline V and J ends were trimmed by 6 bases and 3 bases, with 9 bases remaining between them. The germline V gene encodes CDR1 SEHNR and CDR2 FQNEAQ (reference sequence). The CDR3 runs to 12 residues. The repertoire was sequenced with immunoSEQ multiplex PCR; TCRdb's copy has only in-frame clones and lacks some. Altogether 400,000 to 450,000 clones are present, roughly 90% being singletons, with the ten largest covering 5.5% to 7.5%. This specimen comes from a study of control samples from healthy donors and cancer patients.

Sequencing input: PBMCs. The chain has TRBV7-9 and TRBJ2-7; weak D call: TRBD1 (5 bases). This clonotype was sampled from a man aged 40-55 years with head and neck cancer. CDR3 region: CASRSTDYEQYF. The CDR3 DNA sequence: TGTGCCAGCAGGTCGACAGACTACGAGCAGTACTTC.